These T cell receptor beta chains were read from a single sample in a study of T-cell reconstitution after alpha-beta-depleted transplantation in children. TCRdb reanalysed the PCR reads using MiXCR and keeps one entry per CDR3 protein. This table has about 98,000 distinct CDR3 sequences, 20% to 30% appearing once. The sequenced sample was PBMCs, obtained before TCRalphabeta/CD19-depleted stem cell transplant. The receptors were gathered from a boy younger than 10 with acute lymphoblastic leukemia, due to receive a stem cell transplant. CDR3s include the opening cysteine and the closing phenylalanine or tryptophan. Fields, in order: J gene, V gene, clone size, D gene, CDR3 protein, CDR3 DNA. D genes are given only for firm matches. A clone size is listed for some rows: how often the clone was seen (once, few, many), or a class if it is expanded.

TRBJ2-2 TRBV27 - - CASSLSVGTSKTGELFF TGTGCCAGCAGTTTATCGGTCGGGACTTCGAAGACCGGGGAGCTGTTTTTT
TRBJ1-5 TRBV12-3/TRBV12-4 few TRBD1 CASSFILGGKPQHF TGTGCCAGCAGTTTTATCTTAGGGGGCAAGCCCCAGCATTTT
TRBJ1-6 TRBV12-3/TRBV12-4 few - CASSRDRGYNSPLHF TGTGCCAGCAGCCGGGACCGGGGGTATAATTCACCCCTCCACTTT
TRBJ2-7 TRBV6-5 - - CASSFRSGFGSSYEQYF TGTGCCAGCAGTTTTAGGTCCGGATTTGGGTCCTCCTACGAGCAGTACTTC
TRBJ2-7 TRBV28 - - CASRADSVPYEQYF TGTGCCAGCCGCGCCGACTCGGTACCCTACGAGCAGTACTTC
TRBJ2-3 TRBV6-4 few - CASSGKGGGGDTQYF TGTGCCAGCAGTGGCAAAGGCGGAGGGGGAGATACGCAGTATTTT
TRBJ1-3 TRBV7-2 - - CASSRGPSSGNTIYF TGTGCCAGCAGCCGCGGACCGAGCTCTGGAAACACCATATATTTT
TRBJ2-1 TRBV25-1 many - CASHSGVEQFF TGTGCCAGCCACAGCGGAGTTGAGCAGTTCTTC
TRBJ2-1 TRBV7-9 - - CASSTTPLGDNEQFF TGTGCCAGCAGCACTACTCCCCTAGGCGACAATGAGCAGTTCTTC
TRBJ2-1 TRBV5-1 - - CASSLDLGVIGEQFF TGCGCCAGCAGCTTGGATTTGGGGGTCATCGGTGAGCAGTTCTTC
TRBJ2-7 TRBV12-3/TRBV12-4 many - CASSRKSSYEQYF TGTGCCAGCAGCCGAAAATCGTCTTACGAGCAGTACTTC
TRBJ1-6 TRBV7-2 few - CASSLAGGNNSPLHF TGTGCCAGCAGCTTAGCGGGCGGAAATAATTCACCCCTCCACTTT
TRBJ2-5 TRBV7-9 few - CASSLPGTTQETQYF TGTGCCAGCAGCTTACCCGGGACAACCCAAGAGACCCAGTACTTC
TRBJ2-3 TRBV5-1 few - CASSSSPQGTSTDTQYF TGCGCCAGCAGCTCTTCCCCCCAAGGGACTAGCACAGATACGCAGTATTTT
TRBJ1-5 TRBV19 - - CASSIDLQQKPQHF TGTGCCAGTAGTATAGATCTTCAACAGAAACCCCAGCATTTT
TRBJ2-5 TRBV2 - - CASSESRWQETQYF TGTGCCAGCAGTGAATCTCGGTGGCAAGAGACCCAGTACTTC
TRBJ2-5 TRBV18 few - CASSSSQQETQYF TGTGCCAGCTCTTCTAGCCAACAAGAGACCCAGTACTTC
TRBJ2-5 TRBV5-1 - TRBD2 CASSFWTSGGARETQYF TGCGCCAGCAGCTTCTGGACTAGCGGAGGGGCTAGAGAGACCCAGTACTTC
TRBJ2-5 TRBV7-6 - - CASSLPGLRGAQETQYF TGTGCCAGCAGCTTACCAGGCCTCAGGGGGGCCCAAGAGACCCAGTACTTC
TRBJ2-4 TRBV5-4 few TRBD2 CASSRSGGPASKNIQYF TGTGCCAGCAGCAGATCGGGGGGACCTGCATCCAAAAACATTCAGTACTTC
TRBJ1-1 TRBV29-1 many TRBD1 CSAAREGASEAFF TGCAGCGCCGCTAGGGAGGGGGCGTCTGAAGCTTTCTTT
TRBJ2-1 TRBV7-9 - TRBD1 CASSTQGAVDNEQFF TGTGCCAGCAGCACTCAGGGGGCAGTGGACAATGAGCAGTTCTTC
TRBJ1-5 TRBV5-1 once - CASSLVSNQPQHF TGCGCCAGCAGCTTGGTAAGCAATCAGCCCCAGCATTTT
TRBJ2-7 TRBV11-1 - TRBD1 CASSSKTGTGSHEQYF TGTGCCAGCAGCTCTAAAACCGGGACAGGGTCTCACGAGCAGTACTTC
TRBJ1-1 TRBV7-9 - - CASSSTYLGTEAFF TGTGCCAGCAGCTCTACCTACTTGGGGACTGAAGCTTTCTTT
TRBJ2-1 TRBV6-1 - TRBD2 CASSRRTSGPYNEQFF TGTGCCAGCAGTCGACGGACTAGCGGACCCTACAATGAGCAGTTCTTC
TRBJ2-1 TRBV10-3 - TRBD1 CAIRGTDASEQFF TGTGCCATCAGAGGGACAGACGCTTCGGAGCAGTTCTTC
TRBJ2-2 TRBV2 - - CASSEGVAGELFF TGTGCCAGCAGTGAAGGAGTCGCCGGGGAGCTGTTTTTT
TRBJ2-1 TRBV24-1 - - CATSDPSGTGSEQFF TGTGCCACCAGTGATCCATCAGGGACGGGGAGTGAGCAGTTCTTC
TRBJ1-5 TRBV6-5 - - CASSSGLRNQPQHF TGTGCCAGCAGCTCGGGCCTCCGAAATCAGCCCCAGCATTTT
TRBJ1-6 TRBV27 few - CASSLWSLNSPLHF TGTGCCAGCAGTTTGTGGTCACTAAATTCACCCCTCCACTTT